The T cell receptor (beta chain) described here comes from a study of shared clonotypes between healthy human individuals. The overall study: Three plates each covered CD4 naive and memory; CD8 naive two, CD8 memory one. Regarding the study as a whole: Non-shared clonotypes had lower generation probabilities than those shared by all four donors. Blood was the only sampled material, and tissue repertoires likely differ.

With 4 bases clipped from V and 3 bases from J, the junction kept 5 bases outside the gene matches. The CDR3 consists of 14 residues. The germline gives CDR1 MNHNS, CDR2 SASEGT. Of note for this clone: Its antigen is currently unknown.

Original data processing: Filtering differed, since immunoSEQ gave only junction sequences and no quality scores. Here immunoSEQ multiplex PCR was the method, and the copy in TCRdb shows in-frame clones only, minus some. V, J and clone size are those of that table, while D and trimming were read from the DNA. The repertoire holds approximately 100,000 clones, with roughly 70% as singletons. The receptor's source is a young woman in good health. Sequenced: memory CD8+ T cells sorted from blood. Subset: CD45RO+ cells pooled with CCR7-negative TemRA cells. This chain joins TRBV6-1 and TRBJ1-2, with 7 bases aligning to TRBD1. As DNA, the CDR3 is TGTGCCAGCAGTGGACAGGGTTGGTACTATGGCTACACCTTC. Encoded protein: CASSGQGWYYGYTF.